Listed below are T cell receptor beta chains from one sample, sequenced in a study of vaccination and CD4 T cells after COVID-19. TCRdb recomputed calls from the PCR reads with MiXCR, one row per CDR3 protein. The sample records about 15,000 distinct CDR3 sequences, just under 35% being singletons. Their antigen targets remain unknown. The sample consisted of cultured CD4+ T cells from blood. The receptors originated from a human donor with COVID-19. The CDR3 runs from the conserved cysteine through the conserved F or W. The order of the fields is D gene, clone size, J gene, V gene, CDR3 DNA, CDR3 protein. The D gene is left open where the match is weak. Expanded clones get a size class; other rows say once, few or many, or leave the size out.

-,-,TRBJ2-7,TRBV19,TGTGCCAGTAGCTCCGGGACGGGAACCTACGAGCAGTACTTC,CASSSGTGTYEQYF
-,-,TRBJ2-5,TRBV7-2,TGTGCCAGCAGCTTAGGGGCTGGCCAAGAGACCCAGTACTTC,CASSLGAGQETQYF
TRBD1,-,TRBJ1-1,TRBV2,TGTGCCAGCAAGTGGGGGACAGAGAGAAGCACTGAAGCTTTCTTT,CASKWGTERSTEAFF
TRBD1,-,TRBJ2-3,TRBV10-2,TGCGCCAGCAGTGGGAGACAGGGTGGCACAGATACGCAGTATTTT,CASSGRQGGTDTQYF
TRBD1,few,TRBJ1-6,TRBV5-4,TGTGCCAGCAGCCAGGGGGTTCGCTCCTATAATTCACCCCTCCACTTT,CASSQGVRSYNSPLHF
-,medium-sized,TRBJ2-3,TRBV6-2/TRBV6-3,TGTGCGGCGGGGCGGGGACCTAGCACAGATACGCAGTATTTT,CAAGRGPSTDTQYF
-,-,TRBJ2-5,TRBV15,TGTGCCACCAGCAGAGTCCGGGACAACCAAGAGACCCAGTACTTC,CATSRVRDNQETQYF
-,few,TRBJ1-4,TRBV6-4,TGTGCCAGCAGTGAAACGGAATTCCGAGGAAAACTGTTTTTT,CASSETEFRGKLFF
-,few,TRBJ1-2,TRBV20-1,TGCAGTGCTAGAGGGGACGAGATTGGGGGAGTAGGAGGCTACACCTTC,CSARGDEIGGVGGYTF
TRBD1,few,TRBJ1-2,TRBV9,TGTGCCAGCAGTGCGACAGGGGGCGACTATGGCTACACCTTC,CASSATGGDYGYTF
-,-,TRBJ2-5,TRBV20-1,TGCAGTGCTGTGGTTCGGAACCAAGAGACCCAGTACTTC,CSAVVRNQETQYF
-,-,TRBJ2-5,TRBV24-1,TGTGCCACCAGTGACCGGGACCCGGGGGAGACCCAGTACTTC,CATSDRDPGETQYF
TRBD1,-,TRBJ1-1,TRBV14,TGTGCCAGCAGCGGACAGGGGGTGACCATGAACACTGAAGCTTTCTTT,CASSGQGVTMNTEAFF
-,-,TRBJ2-2,TRBV29-1,TGCAGCGTGCAGGGACGGACGAACACCGGGGAGCTGTTTTTT,CSVQGRTNTGELFF
TRBD2,few,TRBJ2-7,TRBV6-2/TRBV6-3,TGTGCCAGCAGGCTTGGACTAGCTTTCCACGAGCAGTACTTC,CASRLGLAFHEQYF
-,few,TRBJ1-5,TRBV30,TGTGCCTGGAGTGCAGGGTGGGGCAATCAGCCCCAGCATTTT,CAWSAGWGNQPQHF
-,few,TRBJ2-3,TRBV11-3,TGTGCCAGCAGCTTAAGGCCGCAGGGAAGGACAGATACGCAGTATTTT,CASSLRPQGRTDTQYF
-,-,TRBJ2-3,TRBV11-2,TGTGCCAGCAGCTTAAATACGCAGTATTTT,CASSLNTQYF
-,-,TRBJ2-1,TRBV11-3,TGTGCCAGCAGCCCAAAGGAGGCAATCTCCTACAATGAGCAGTTCTTC,CASSPKEAISYNEQFF
TRBD2,few,TRBJ2-3,TRBV30,TGTGCCTGGACTAAGCGGGGGGGAGTCACAGATACGCAGTATTTT,CAWTKRGGVTDTQYF
TRBD1,-,TRBJ2-6,TRBV12-3/TRBV12-4,TGTGCCAGCACTACAGGGGCTGGGGCCAACGTCCTGACTTTC,CASTTGAGANVLTF
TRBD1,few,TRBJ1-1,TRBV10-1,TGCGCCAGCAGTTCGACAGGGGGGTCCACTGAAGCTTTCTTT,CASSSTGGSTEAFF
-,medium-sized,TRBJ2-1,TRBV7-2,TGTGCCAGCAGCTTACTCGAGGGGCGGGACAATGAGCAGTTCTTC,CASSLLEGRDNEQFF
TRBD1,-,TRBJ1-5,TRBV5-1,TGCGCCAGCAGCTCCGGACAGGGGAGCCAGCCCCAGCATTTT,CASSSGQGSQPQHF
TRBD1,-,TRBJ2-4,TRBV6-1,TGTGCCAGCAGCCTATTCGGGACAGGGAGCCAACAAACGAACATTCAGTACTTC,CASSLFGTGSQQTNIQYF
-,-,TRBJ1-2,TRBV20-1,TGCAGTGCTAGAGGTCCGGCCCCGTATCGGGGCTACACCTTC,CSARGPAPYRGYTF
-,-,TRBJ1-4,TRBV11-2,TGTGCCAGCAGCTTAGTGACGGGTGGCAGGGAAAAACTGTTTTTT,CASSLVTGGREKLFF
-,few,TRBJ2-7,TRBV2,TGTGCCAGCAGTGAAATAGCCTACGAGCAGTACTTC,CASSEIAYEQYF
-,-,TRBJ1-6,TRBV27,TGTGCCAGCAGTTTGGGACTACCCAGAAATTCACCCCTCCACTTT,CASSLGLPRNSPLHF
-,few,TRBJ1-2,TRBV19,TGTGCCAGTAGTATTTTTGGGAATCCTAACTATGGCTACACCTTC,CASSIFGNPNYGYTF
-,-,TRBJ1-3,TRBV6-1,TGTGCCAGCAGTCCCAGAAAGGGTGACTCTGGAAACACCATATATTTT,CASSPRKGDSGNTIYF
TRBD1,-,TRBJ1-2,TRBV15,TGTGCCACCAGCAGCGTTAGGTCCCGGGACAGAAACGGTGGTGGCTACACCTTC,CATSSVRSRDRNGGGYTF
TRBD2,-,TRBJ2-1,TRBV12-3/TRBV12-4,TGTGCCAGCAGGGGGGTGCGGGGGAGGAATGAGCAGTTCTTC,CASRGVRGRNEQFF
TRBD1,-,TRBJ1-6,TRBV28,TGTGCCAGCAGCAGGCATTTGGGGGGGACAGGGGCTTCACCCCTCCACTTT,CASSRHLGGTGASPLHF
TRBD1,-,TRBJ1-2,TRBV7-9,TGTGCCAGCAGCTTAGTCGAGGGGGCGGCTGGCTACACCTTC,CASSLVEGAAGYTF
-,few,TRBJ2-3,TRBV20-1,TGCAGTGCGCCGCGGGGCGGGGGCACAGATACGCAGTATTTT,CSAPRGGGTDTQYF
TRBD1,-,TRBJ1-5,TRBV12-3/TRBV12-4,TGTGCCAGCAGTTTAAAGGGACAGTCCAATCAGCCCCAGCATTTT,CASSLKGQSNQPQHF
-,few,TRBJ2-2,TRBV10-2,TGCGCCAGCAGTGTGACTATCGACACCGGGGAGCTGTTTTTT,CASSVTIDTGELFF
-,few,TRBJ1-1,TRBV10-1,TGCGCCAGCAGTGATGGGTTCTCGCCCCATTGGCGAGTGAACACTGAAGCTTTCTTT,CASSDGFSPHWRVNTEAFF
-,-,TRBJ1-5,TRBV5-1,TGCGCCAGCAGCTTGGACCCAGTCAATCAGCCCCAGCATTTT,CASSLDPVNQPQHF
TRBD1,once,TRBJ1-2,TRBV7-2,TGTGCCAGCAGCCAACGACAGGGGGTTGGTAGTGGCTACACCTTC,CASSQRQGVGSGYTF
TRBD2,few,TRBJ2-1,TRBV11-2,TGTGCCAGCAGTCCTAGCGGGGTGAGCTCCTACAATGAGCAGTTCTTC,CASSPSGVSSYNEQFF
TRBD1,-,TRBJ1-5,TRBV3-1,TGTGCCAGCAGCGAACAGGGGGCTAGCCTTCAGCCCCAGCATTTT,CASSEQGASLQPQHF
-,-,TRBJ2-3,TRBV7-9,TGTGCCAGCAGCCTCACAGATACGCAGTATTTT,CASSLTDTQYF
-,few,TRBJ1-5,TRBV30,TGTGCCTGGAGCGACAAGGCCCGGCGAAGCAATCAGCCCCAGCATTTT,CAWSDKARRSNQPQHF
TRBD1,-,TRBJ1-2,TRBV5-1,TGCGCCAGCAGCTCCCAAACAGGGGGCGCGTCTGGCTACACCTTC,CASSSQTGGASGYTF
TRBD1,few,TRBJ1-4,TRBV7-9,TGTGCCAGCAGCCCTGGACAGGGAGGAAAACTGTTTTTT,CASSPGQGGKLFF
-,-,TRBJ2-7,TRBV2,TGTGCCACCACCCCGGACAACTACGAGCAGTACTTC,CATTPDNYEQYF
-,-,TRBJ2-2,TRBV9,TGTGCCAGCAGCGTAGCAAGTCTAGCTAACACCGGGGAGCTGTTTTTT,CASSVASLANTGELFF
-,-,TRBJ1-2,TRBV28,TGTGCCAGCAGCCCCCCGATCTATGGCTACACCTTC,CASSPPIYGYTF
TRBD1,-,TRBJ1-6,TRBV25-1,TGTGCCAGCAGTGAATGGGGGACAGGGGTTTCACCCCTCCACTTT,CASSEWGTGVSPLHF
-,few,TRBJ1-1,TRBV20-1,TGCAGTGCCACCAATACAGGCCACACTGAAGCTTTCTTT,CSATNTGHTEAFF
-,few,TRBJ2-5,TRBV10-3,TGTGCCATCAGTGCGCCCGTATCTGGGGAGACCCAGTACTTC,CAISAPVSGETQYF
-,few,TRBJ1-5,TRBV25-1,TGTGCCAGCAGCGGGTCGCGGAACAATCAGCCCCAGCATTTT,CASSGSRNNQPQHF
-,medium-sized,TRBJ1-5,TRBV29-1,TGCAGCGCCCGGGACAACTACAATCAGCCCCAGCATTTT,CSARDNYNQPQHF
-,-,TRBJ2-1,TRBV9,TGTGCCAGCAGTGACAGCACTGGGGCGGGTGAGCAGTTCTTC,CASSDSTGAGEQFF